The 10 T cell receptor beta chains given below trace back to one sample, sequenced in a study of a mutant IDH1 vaccine in newly diagnosed glioma. Time point indicated: week 47, end of study. Doses consisted of 300 ug of mutant IDH1 20-mer peptide each, paired with topical imiquimod. The protocol was immunoSEQ multiplex PCR, while the TCRdb copy is restricted to in-frame clones and leaves out a portion. The sample comprises 77,000 or so clones, approximately 75% of which are singletons, and roughly 5.6% rests with the top ten. These receptors lack a known antigen. This specimen consisted of PBMCs, obtained from a glioma patient whose treatment included an IDH1 peptide vaccine. The receptors shown here come from a man between 35 and 55 years old with glioma.

This sequence joins TRBV7-3 and TRBJ2-5; TRBD2 agrees at 7 bases. From germline, CDR1 is SGHTA and CDR2 FQGTGA. This CDR3 contains 18 residues. Trimming removed 2 bases from V and 0 bases from J; junction bases left unmatched: 12. CDR3 region: CASSLSPGSGTYQETQYF. DNA for the CDR3: TGTGCCAGCAGCTTATCCCCGGGGAGCGGGACGTACCAAGAGACCCAGTACTTC. The whole variable domain, remainder taken from reference TRBV7-3 and TRBJ2-5, is GAGVSQTPSNKVTEKGKYVELRCDPISGHTALYWYRQSLGQGPEFLIYFQGTGAADDSGLPNDRFFAVRPEGSVSTLKIQRTERGDSAVYLCASSLSPGSGTYQETQYFGPGTRLLVL.

V is TRBV4-3 and J is TRBJ1-2; 12 nucleotides agree with TRBD1. Germline V lookup: CDR1 LGHNA, CDR2 YSLEER. V was pared by 2 bases and J by 2 bases, with 12 bases of the junction left unmatched. The CDR3 is made up of 19 amino acids. The CDR3 DNA sequence: TGCGCCAGCAGCCAAAAGCGAACCGGGACAGGGGGCGCAAACTATGGCTACACCTTC. Its protein is CASSQKRTGTGGANYGYTF.

The chain is built from TRBV4-2 and TRBJ2-7, with D possibly being TRBD1 or TRBD2 (5 bases each). CDR1 is LGHNA, CDR2 YNFKEQ, per germline. CDR3 length: 14 amino acids. The V gene lost 1 base and the J gene lost 8 bases, with 15 bases spanning the gap. The CDR3 DNA reads as TGTGCCAGCAGCCAAGCCGGGGCCCCGGGCAAGCAGTACTTC. Its translation is CASSQAGAPGKQYF.

The chain carries TRBV9 and TRBJ2-5, with 12 bases aligning to TRBD1. J lost 5 bases, V lost 1 base, and 3 bases had no gene match. The V gene's germline CDR1 is SGDLS and CDR2 YYNGEE. The CDR3 length is 15 residues. The CDR3 DNA is TGTGCCAGCAGCGTACGGGACAGGGGGCGGGAGACCCAGTACTTC. It encodes CASSVRDRGRETQYF.

This clone was detected a few times. The chain carries TRBV6-1 and TRBJ1-6, with D perhaps TRBD1 (6 bases). The CDR3 runs to 14 residues. Deletions cut 6 bases from V and 8 bases from J, with 14 bases between. The germline CDR1 and CDR2 sequences are MNHNS and SASEGT. The CDR3 nucleotides are TGTGCCAGCAGACCCGACAGGACCTATTCACCCCTCCACTTT. Translating gives CASRPDRTYSPLHF.

The chain recombines TRBV7-6 with TRBJ2-2; 8 bases are a match to TRBD1. The CDR3 has 15 residues. Germline CDR1 reads SGHVS; CDR2 reads FNYEAQ. With 2 bases clipped from V and 4 bases from J, the junction kept 3 bases outside the gene matches. CDR3 amino acids: CASSLRDRSTGELFF. The CDR3 DNA sequence: TGTGCCAGCAGCTTAAGGGACAGGAGCACCGGGGAGCTGTTTTTT. The full variable domain, with the rest looked up from reference TRBV7-6 and TRBJ2-2, is GAGVSQSPRYKVTKRGQDVALRCDPISGHVSLYWYRQALGQGPEFLTYFNYEAQQDKSGLPNDRFSAERPEGSISTLTIQRTEQRDSAMYRCASSLRDRSTGELFFGEGSRLTVL.

This sequence joins TRBV28 and TRBJ2-4; 8 bases agree with TRBD2. Germline-derived CDR1 and CDR2 are MDHEN and SYDVKM. V gave up 6 bases and J gave up 1 base; unmatched junction bases: 5. CDR3 length: 15 residues. CDR3 bases: TGTGCCAGCAGGGGCACGGGAGGGGCCAAAAACATTCAGTACTTC. Translation gives CASRGTGGAKNIQYF.

The chain couples TRBV7-8 to TRBJ1-2; TRBD1 might be the D (5 bases). The length of the CDR3 is 13 residues. V was cut by 4 bases and J by 7 bases, with 13 bases left in between. The germline gives CDR1 SGHVS, CDR2 FQNEAQ. The CDR3 spells CASSSRTGSGYTF. The CDR3 DNA follows: TGTGCCAGCAGCTCAAGAACAGGCAGTGGCTACACCTTC.

This clone was found a few times. This chain uses TRBV9 with TRBJ1-1; TRBD1 aligns across 12 bases. The CDR3 has 17 residues. Germline V gives CDR1 SGDLS, CDR2 YYNGEE. V shed 0 bases and J 0 bases; nucleotides not matched to a gene: 3. CDR3: CASSVGGQGAVNTEAFF. The CDR3 DNA sequence: TGTGCCAGCAGCGTAGGGGGACAGGGGGCGGTGAACACTGAAGCTTTCTTT.

This clone was detected only once. V gene TRBV28 combines with J gene TRBJ2-4; no clear D gene. Germline-derived CDR1 and CDR2 are MDHEN and SYDVKM. With 10 bases removed from V and 0 bases from J, the gap between germline ends came to 10 bases. CDR3 length: 13 amino acids. The CDR3 is CATVTLAKNIQYF. The CDR3 DNA reads TGTGCCACCGTGACACTAGCCAAAAACATTCAGTACTTC.